This T cell receptor (beta chain) is from a study of blood T cells in healthy people across ages. Looking at the study overall: Roughly one uniquely barcoded beta molecule per two T cells was captured.

The CDR3 is 15 amino acids. Trimming pared 0 bases from V and 3 bases from J, leaving 9 bases between. Per germline, CDR1 LGHNA and CDR2 YSLEER. Alongside a J-beta primer mix, a sample-barcoded 5' primer served in a second PCR lasting roughly 6 to 12 cycles. TCRdb processed the 5' RACE reads anew with MiXCR; each CDR3 protein has one entry. The data show hundreds of thousands of distinct CDR3 sequences, roughly 44% seen once. In this sample, this clonotype turned up many times. The sequence was obtained from a man aged 55 to 69 in good health. The chain combines TRBV4-3 with TRBJ2-1; D is undetermined. Sequencing used blood. Here the CDR3 DNA reads TGCGCCAGCAGCCAAGACCGTCCTGGCTACAATGAGCAGTTCTTC. Protein sequence: CASSQDRPGYNEQFF.